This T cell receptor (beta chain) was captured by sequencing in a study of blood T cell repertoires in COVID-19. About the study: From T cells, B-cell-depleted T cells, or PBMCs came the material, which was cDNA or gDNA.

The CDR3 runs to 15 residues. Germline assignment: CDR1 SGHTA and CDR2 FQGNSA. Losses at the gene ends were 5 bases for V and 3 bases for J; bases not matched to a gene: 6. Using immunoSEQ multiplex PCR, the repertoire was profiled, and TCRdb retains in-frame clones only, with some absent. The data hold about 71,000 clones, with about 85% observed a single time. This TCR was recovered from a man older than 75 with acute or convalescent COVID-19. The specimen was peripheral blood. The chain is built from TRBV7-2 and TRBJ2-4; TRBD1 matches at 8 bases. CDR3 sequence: CASSRWTGNKNIQYF. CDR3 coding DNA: TGTGCCAGCAGCCGGTGGACAGGGAACAAAAACATTCAGTACTTC. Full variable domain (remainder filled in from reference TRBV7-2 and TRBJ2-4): GAGVSQSPSNKVTEKGKDVELRCDPISGHTALYWYRQSLGQGLEFLIYFQGNSAPDKSGLPSDRFSAERTGGSVSTLTIQRTQQEDSAVYLCASSRWTGNKNIQYFGAGTRLSVL.